This TCR beta chain was recorded in a study of T cell changes during pregnancy in multiple sclerosis. Produced via immunoSEQ multiplex PCR; TCRdb's table is partial and in-frame only. The sample holds about 56,000 clones; about nine tenths are singletons and the top ten take roughly 2%. The CDR3 totals 14 residues. Germline V lookup: CDR1 SGDLS, CDR2 YYNGEE. Trimming took 0 bases from V and 5 from J, leaving 9 bases between them. The gene calls are TRBV9 and TRBJ1-5; D gene ambiguous. The clonotype comes from a female donor in good health, enrolled as a control in a pregnancy study. Sequenced here: peripheral blood, sampled in the first trimester of pregnancy. CDR3 sequence (DNA): TGTGCCAGCAGCGTAGGTCCGGTTTATCAGCCCCAGCATTTT. It specifies CASSVGPVYQPQHF.